A single sample gave rise to the 4 T cell receptor beta chains below, sequenced in a study of CD8+ T cells in alopecia areata. Isolated RNA was reverse transcribed into cDNA used as the sequencing template. Method: immunoSEQ multiplex PCR; TCRdb's copy keeps in-frame clones and lacks some. This sample has 150,000 to 200,000 clones, with roughly 60% found just once. The treatment is: oral pan-JAK inhibitor, 5-10 mg twice daily. The material was CD4+ T cells sorted from blood, obtained around week 49, from a patient treated with tofacitinib. Receptors were obtained from a human donor with alopecia areata.

The chain has TRBV2 and TRBJ2-7, with no clear D. This CDR3 has 15 residues. V was clipped by 0 bases and J by 1 base, with 10 bases between them. CDR1 is SNHLY, CDR2 FYNNEI, per germline. The CDR3 region is CASSEAVGWSYEQYF. CDR3 DNA sequence: TGTGCCAGCAGTGAAGCGGTAGGGTGGTCCTACGAGCAGTACTTC.

The CDR3, as DNA: TGTGCCAGCAGTCCAGGACCGAGCACAGATACGCAGTATTTT. Translated: CASSPGPSTDTQYF. The chain links TRBV6-6 to TRBJ2-3; D is unclear. The V gene lost 5 bases and the J gene lost 0 bases, with 9 bases spanning the gap. This CDR3 spans 14 amino acids. Germline loops: CDR1 MNHNY, CDR2 SVGAGI (reference sequence).

The rearrangement links TRBV27 to TRBJ1-5; 8 nucleotides align to TRBD1. With 3 bases clipped from V and 5 bases from J, the junction kept 3 bases outside the gene matches. The CDR3 is made up of 14 amino acids. Germline lookup yields CDR1 MNHEY and CDR2 SMNVEV (reference sequence). The CDR3: CASSLGQAYQPQHF. The CDR3 coding sequence is TGTGCCAGCAGTTTGGGACAGGCCTATCAGCCCCAGCATTTT.

This chain links TRBV13 with TRBJ2-6; TRBD1 matches at 8 bases. CDR3 length: 19 amino acids. With V trimmed by 5 bases and J by 1 base, 13 bases remained unmatched. Germline-derived CDR1 and CDR2 are PRHDT and FYEKMQ (reference sequence). The CDR3 loop is CASSHRTTGDYSGANVLTF. The CDR3 region has the DNA TGTGCCAGCAGCCACCGTACGACAGGGGATTATTCTGGGGCCAACGTCCTGACTTTC.